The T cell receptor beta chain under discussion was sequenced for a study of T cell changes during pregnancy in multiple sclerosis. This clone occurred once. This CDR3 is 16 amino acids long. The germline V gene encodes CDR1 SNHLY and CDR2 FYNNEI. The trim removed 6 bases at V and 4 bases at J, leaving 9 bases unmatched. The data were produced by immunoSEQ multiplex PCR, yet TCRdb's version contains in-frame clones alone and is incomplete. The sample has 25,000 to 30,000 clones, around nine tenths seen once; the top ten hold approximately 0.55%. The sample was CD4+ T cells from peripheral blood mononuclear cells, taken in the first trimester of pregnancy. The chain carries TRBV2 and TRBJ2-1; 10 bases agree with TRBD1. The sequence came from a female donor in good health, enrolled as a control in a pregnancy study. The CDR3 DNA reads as TGTGCCAGCAGGGCCTTCGGGACAGGGGAATACAATGAGCAGTTCTTC. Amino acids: CASRAFGTGEYNEQFF. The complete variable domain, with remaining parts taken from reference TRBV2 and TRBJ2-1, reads EPEVTQTPSHQVTQMGQEVILRCVPISNHLYFYWYRQILGQKVEFLVSFYNNEISEKSEIFDDQFSVERPDGSNFTLKIRSTKLEDSAMYFCASRAFGTGEYNEQFFGPGTRLTVL.